A single sample is the source of the 21 T cell receptor beta chains below, sequenced in a study of T cell changes during pregnancy in multiple sclerosis. Clones were read by immunoSEQ multiplex PCR, and TCRdb kept only the in-frame ones, dropping some. In the table there are about 36,000 clones, almost 95% of which are singletons. Sequencing was carried out using PBMCs (not recorded whether the cells were cultured). Source of these receptors: a female donor with multiple sclerosis, enrolled in a pregnancy study.

This sequence joins TRBV19 and TRBJ1-5, with D uncertain. The CDR3 covers 13 residues. V was trimmed by 4 bases and J by 4 bases, leaving 8 bases between them. Germline loops: CDR1 LNHDA, CDR2 SQIVND (reference sequence). The CDR3 loop is CASSTQRNQPQHF. Written as DNA, the CDR3 is TGTGCCAGTAGTACTCAGAGGAATCAGCCCCAGCATTTT.

The sample holds one count of this clone. The chain has TRBV19 and TRBJ2-1; D unclear. Germline V gene lookup returns CDR1 LNHDA and CDR2 SQIVND (reference sequence). The ends were cut back, 5 bases at V and 0 bases at J, with 11 bases in the middle. CDR3 size: 15 residues. CDR3 nucleotides: TGTGCCAGTAGTGTTACCCAGAGCTCCTACAATGAGCAGTTCTTC. Encoded protein: CASSVTQSSYNEQFF.

The chain employs TRBV7-2 and TRBJ2-3; D possibly uses TRBD1 or TRBD2 (5 bases each). V dropped 4 bases and J dropped 4 bases, with 15 bases sitting between them. Per the germline V gene, CDR1 is SGHTA and CDR2 is FQGNSA. The CDR3 extends over 15 amino acids. The CDR3 sequence is CASSWGSIGADTQYF. The CDR3 region has the DNA TGTGCCAGCAGCTGGGGGAGTATCGGGGCAGATACGCAGTATTTT.

The gene calls are TRBV7-9 and TRBJ2-2; D ambiguous. CDR3 length: 12 amino acids. Germline V CDR1 and CDR2: SEHNR, FQNEAQ (reference sequence). V lost 6 bases to trimming and J lost 6 bases, with 8 bases between them. The CDR3 nucleotides are TGTGCCAGCAGTCCAGTCCCCGGGGAGCTGTTTTTT. It encodes CASSPVPGELFF.

The chain links TRBV10-1 to TRBJ2-1; TRBD1 aligns across 9 bases. The CDR3 consists of 13 residues. CDR1 and CDR2 (germline): WNHNN, SYGVQD (reference sequence). J lost 9 bases, V lost 4 bases, and 4 bases had no gene match. Here the CDR3 reads CASSGDRDAEQFF. CDR3 sequence (DNA): TGCGCCAGCAGTGGGGACAGGGACGCTGAGCAGTTCTTC.

The chain links TRBV10-1 to TRBJ2-1, with D hard to call. Germline loops: CDR1 WNHNN, CDR2 SYGVQD (reference sequence). V was trimmed by 6 bases and J by 5 bases, leaving 20 bases between them. The CDR3 consists of 16 residues. Here the CDR3 reads CASSGFLIGIHNEQFF. The CDR3 bases are TGCGCCAGCAGCGGCTTCCTGATAGGGATACACAATGAGCAGTTCTTC.

The J gene is TRBJ2-2, the V gene TRBV19; D is uncertain. Trimming removed 9 bases from V and 3 bases from J, with 8 bases in between. The CDR3 runs to 12 residues. CDR1 LNHDA and CDR2 SQIVND come from the germline V gene (reference sequence). The CDR3 is CASYMDTGELFF. DNA for the CDR3: TGTGCCAGCTATATGGACACCGGGGAGCTGTTTTTT.

This chain joins TRBV6-6 and TRBJ2-7; D is unresolved. The CDR3 is 13 amino acids. V was pared by 2 bases and J by 3 bases, with 8 bases between. Germline V gives CDR1 MNHNY, CDR2 SVGAGI (reference sequence). CDR3 region: CASSYPLNYEQYF. The CDR3 DNA is TGTGCCAGCAGTTACCCTTTAAACTACGAGCAGTACTTC.

The CDR3 reads CASSKGGTYVHGYTF. The CDR3 DNA sequence: TGTGCCAGCAGCAAAGGGGGGACCTACGTACATGGCTACACCTTC. J is TRBJ1-2 and V is TRBV21-1. TRBV21-1 counts as a pseudogene. The CDR3 length is 15 residues.

CDR3: CASSQVRLAGDNEQFF. DNA for the CDR3: TGTGCCAGCAGCCAAGTACGGCTAGCGGGGGACAATGAGCAGTTCTTC. V is TRBV4-2 and J is TRBJ2-1; TRBD2 agrees at 10 bases. The CDR3 sequence is 16 residues long. Looked up from germline, CDR1 is LGHNA and CDR2 is YNFKEQ. V lost 1 base, J lost 5 bases, and 5 bases stayed unmatched.

The chain has TRBV6-5 and TRBJ2-5, with unresolved D. The germline V gene has CDR1 MNHEY and CDR2 SVGAGI. This CDR3 is built from 15 residues. The ends were cut back, 2 bases at V and 0 bases at J, with 10 bases in the middle. CDR3 protein: CASSYGLRYQETQYF. The CDR3 coding sequence is TGTGCCAGCAGTTACGGCCTTCGGTACCAAGAGACCCAGTACTTC.

V usage is TRBV30 and J usage is TRBJ1-1; D possibly corresponds to TRBD1 (6 bases). The CDR3 consists of 15 residues. Germline V CDR1 and CDR2: GTSNPN, SVGIG (reference sequence). Trimming shortened V by 5 bases and J by 0 bases, and 16 bases separated the two germline ends. CDR3 sequence: CAWLSGQLVNTEAFF. In DNA form, the CDR3 reads TGTGCCTGGCTTAGCGGACAGCTAGTGAACACTGAAGCTTTCTTT.

The rearrangement uses TRBV5-1 and TRBJ2-5; TRBD1 is a possible D gene (6 bases). CDR3 size: 12 residues. Germline V lookup: CDR1 SGHRS, CDR2 YFSETQ. Trimming removed 4 bases at V and 5 bases at J, with 9 bases between. DNA for the CDR3: TGCGCCAGCAGCCAGGGGACCGAGACCCAGTACTTC. The encoded protein is CASSQGTETQYF.

The chain has TRBV19 and TRBJ1-5; 9 bases agree with TRBD1. V shed 4 bases, J shed 5 bases, and the junction held 6 bases outside the gene matches. The CDR3 extends over 15 amino acids. Germline CDR1 reads LNHDA; CDR2 reads SQIVND (reference sequence). The DNA for the CDR3 is TGTGCCAGTAGTAGGGACAGGGCACCTGATCAGCCCCAGCATTTT. Protein: CASSRDRAPDQPQHF.

The chain has TRBV4-3 and TRBJ1-2; 7 nucleotides line up with TRBD1. The germline V gene has CDR1 LGHNA and CDR2 YSLEER. CDR3 length equals 16 residues. The junction had 13 bases not matched to a gene; V was cut back by 4 bases and J by 5 bases. The CDR3 sequence is CASSPRGATGTYGYTF. Written as DNA, the CDR3 is TGCGCCAGCAGCCCCCGGGGCGCGACAGGGACTTATGGCTACACCTTC.

The chain carries TRBV9 and TRBJ1-1; TRBD1 aligns across 9 bases. The CDR3 totals 15 residues. V lost 0 bases, J lost 1 base, and 1 base stayed unmatched. Germline V gives CDR1 SGDLS, CDR2 YYNGEE. The CDR3 spells CASSVEGQGNTEAFF. DNA for the CDR3: TGTGCCAGCAGCGTAGAGGGACAGGGGAACACTGAAGCTTTCTTT.

The chain employs TRBV6-5 and TRBJ2-3; perhaps TRBD2 as D (5 bases). The CDR3 has 16 amino acids. In germline, CDR1 is MNHEY, CDR2 SVGAGI. V shed 2 bases and J shed 2 bases, with 14 bases lying between them. The CDR3 sequence is CASSYGVRGYTDTQYF. CDR3 in DNA: TGTGCCAGCAGTTACGGGGTTCGGGGTTACACAGATACGCAGTATTTT.

The rearrangement uses TRBV5-1 and TRBJ1-4; no clear D gene. The V and J ends lost 5 bases and 6 bases respectively, with 14 bases between them. The CDR3 extends over 14 amino acids. The germline V gene has CDR1 SGHRS and CDR2 YFSETQ. CDR3 nucleotide sequence: TGCGCCAGCAGACGAAGCAGGCAGGATGAAAAACTGTTTTTT. It encodes CASRRSRQDEKLFF.

The chain joins TRBV7-9 to TRBJ1-1; D is perhaps TRBD1 (6 bases). V lost 3 bases and J 4 bases, leaving 18 bases between the germline ends. Germline CDR1 and CDR2: SEHNR and FQNEAQ (reference sequence). There are 16 residues in the CDR3. The CDR3 here is CASSFAGAPNRTEAFF. CDR3 in DNA: TGTGCCAGCAGCTTTGCAGGGGCACCAAATCGCACTGAAGCTTTCTTT.

This clone was detected once. The chain is built from TRBV5-5 and TRBJ1-5; D remains ambiguous. The CDR3 extends over 13 amino acids. V was cut by 4 bases and J by 1 base, with 6 bases left in between. Germline CDR1 is SGHKS and CDR2 is YYEKEE (reference sequence). The CDR3 coding sequence is TGTGCCAGCAGCCTCAGGAGCAATCAGCCCCAGCATTTT. Translation: CASSLRSNQPQHF. The whole variable domain, filled in from reference TRBV5-5 and TRBJ1-5, reads DAGVTQSPTHLIKTRGQQVTLRCSPISGHKSVSWYQQVLGQGPQFIFQYYEKEERGRGNFPDRFSARQFPNYSSELNVNALLLGDSALYLCASSLRSNQPQHFGDGTRLSIL.

In the case of this clone: One junction end disagrees with the germline gene, perhaps due to a read error. This chain uses TRBV6-1 with TRBJ2-7; the match to TRBD1 covers 7 bases. Looked up from germline, CDR1 is MNHNS and CDR2 is SASEGT. The CDR3 extends over 15 amino acids. The CDR3 is CASREGQGDTYEQYF. In DNA form, the CDR3 reads TGTGCCAGCCGTGAGGGGCAGGGGGATACCTACGAGCAGTACTTC.